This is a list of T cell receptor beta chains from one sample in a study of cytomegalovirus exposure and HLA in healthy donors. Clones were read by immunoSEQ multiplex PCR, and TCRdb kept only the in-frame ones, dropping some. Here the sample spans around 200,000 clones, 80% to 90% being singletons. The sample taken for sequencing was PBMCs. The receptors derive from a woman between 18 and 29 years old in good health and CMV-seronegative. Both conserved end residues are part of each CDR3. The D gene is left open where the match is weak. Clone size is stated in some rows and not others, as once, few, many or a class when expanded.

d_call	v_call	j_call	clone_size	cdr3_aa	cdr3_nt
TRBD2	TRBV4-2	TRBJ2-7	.	CASSQPSGGYEQYF	TGTGCCAGCAGCCAACCTAGCGGGGGCTACGAGCAGTACTTC
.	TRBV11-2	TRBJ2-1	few	CASSFSREEEQFF	TGTGCCAGCAGCTTTTCCCGAGAAGAGGAGCAGTTCTTC
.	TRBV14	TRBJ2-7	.	CASSQYSGSSYEQYF	TGTGCCAGCAGCCAGTATTCGGGGAGCTCCTACGAGCAGTACTTC
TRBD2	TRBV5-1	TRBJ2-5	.	CASSLGSGRMETQYF	TGCGCCAGCAGCTTGGGTAGCGGGAGGATGGAGACCCAGTACTTC
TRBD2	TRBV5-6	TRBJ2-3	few	CASSDLRGTSGVDTQYF	TGTGCCAGCAGCGACCTCAGAGGGACTAGCGGGGTAGATACGCAGTATTTT
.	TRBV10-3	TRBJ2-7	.	CAISESTYEQYF	TGTGCCATCAGTGAGTCGACTTACGAGCAGTACTTC
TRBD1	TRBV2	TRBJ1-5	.	CASREGQARQPQHF	TGTGCCAGCAGGGAGGGACAGGCGAGGCAGCCCCAGCATTTT
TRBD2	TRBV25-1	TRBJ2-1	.	CASTPSGSYNEQFF	TGTGCCAGCACACCTAGCGGTTCCTACAATGAGCAGTTCTTC
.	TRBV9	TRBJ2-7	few	CASSVSGVGEQYF	TGTGCCAGCAGCGTTTCGGGAGTCGGCGAGCAGTACTTC
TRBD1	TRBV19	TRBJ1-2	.	CASGYRDRDPPGYTF	TGTGCCAGTGGCTACCGGGACAGGGATCCTCCTGGCTACACCTTC
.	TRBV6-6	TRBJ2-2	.	CASSYGRGNTGELFF	TGTGCCAGCAGTTACGGCCGGGGGAACACCGGGGAGCTGTTTTTT
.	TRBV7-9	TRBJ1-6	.	CARSLSTANSPLHF	TGTGCCAGAAGCTTATCGACAGCGAATTCACCCCTCCACTTT
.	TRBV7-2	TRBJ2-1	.	CASSGRSDSYNEQFF	TGTGCCAGCAGCGGAAGGAGTGACTCCTACAATGAGCAGTTCTTC
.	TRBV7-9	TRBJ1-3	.	CASSLPGSGNTIYF	TGTGCCAGCAGCTTACCAGGCTCTGGAAACACCATATATTTT
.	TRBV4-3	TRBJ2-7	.	CASSHRGGGDEQYF	TGCGCCAGCAGCCATAGGGGGGGCGGGGACGAGCAGTACTTC
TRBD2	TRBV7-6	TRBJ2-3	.	CASSLFQQSGNTDTQYF	TGTGCCAGCAGCCTTTTTCAGCAGAGCGGGAACACAGATACGCAGTATTTT
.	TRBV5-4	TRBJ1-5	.	CASSVGVGEQPQHF	TGTGCCAGCAGCGTTGGGGTAGGGGAACAGCCCCAGCATTTT
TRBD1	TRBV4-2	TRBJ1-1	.	CASSQDEGAVNTEAFF	TGTGCCAGCAGCCAAGACGAGGGGGCGGTGAACACTGAAGCTTTCTTT
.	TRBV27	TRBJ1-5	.	CASSPLTGSQPQHF	TGTGCCAGCAGTCCTTTGACAGGCAGTCAGCCCCAGCATTTT
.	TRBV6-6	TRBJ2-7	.	CASREHGSSYEQYF	TGTGCCAGCAGGGAACACGGGTCTTCCTACGAGCAGTACTTC
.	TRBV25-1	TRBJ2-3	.	CASSEYTRRTDTQYF	TGTGCCAGCAGTGAATATACTAGACGCACAGATACGCAGTATTTT
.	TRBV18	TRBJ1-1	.	CASSPDSFSEAFF	TGTGCCAGCTCACCAGACAGTTTTAGTGAAGCTTTCTTT
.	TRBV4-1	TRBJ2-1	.	CASSQEVSSEQFF	TGCGCCAGCAGCCAAGAAGTCTCCAGTGAGCAGTTCTTC
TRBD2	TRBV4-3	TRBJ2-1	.	CASSRDGTSGIINNEQFF	TGCGCCAGCAGCCGCGATGGGACTAGCGGCATCATCAACAATGAGCAGTTCTTC
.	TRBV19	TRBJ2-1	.	CASSIAAGYNEQFF	TGTGCCAGTAGTATAGCAGCGGGTTACAATGAGCAGTTCTTC
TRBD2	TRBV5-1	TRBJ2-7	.	CASREGLAGEIEQYF	TGCGCCAGCCGGGAGGGACTAGCGGGAGAAATCGAGCAGTACTTC
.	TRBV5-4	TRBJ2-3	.	CASSPDSHTDTQYF	TGTGCCAGCAGCCCGGACTCGCACACAGATACGCAGTATTTT
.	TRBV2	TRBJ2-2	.	CASSWGRPNTGELFF	TGTGCCAGCAGCTGGGGCAGACCGAACACCGGGGAGCTGTTTTTT
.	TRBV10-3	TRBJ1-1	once	CAIGEQAVTEAFF	TGTGCCATCGGGGAGCAGGCGGTCACTGAAGCTTTCTTT
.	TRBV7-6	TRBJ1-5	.	CASSLDRMAPQHF	TGTGCCAGCAGCCTCGACAGGATGGCGCCCCAGCATTTT
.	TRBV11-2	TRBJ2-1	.	CASSLVAQRNNEQFF	TGTGCCAGCAGCTTAGTGGCTCAGCGGAACAATGAGCAGTTCTTC
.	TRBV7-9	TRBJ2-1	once	CASSQDISYNEQFF	TGTGCCAGCAGCCAGGACATCTCCTACAATGAGCAGTTCTTC
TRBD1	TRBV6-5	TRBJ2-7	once	CASSRDRLYEQYF	TGTGCCAGCAGTCGGGACAGGTTGTACGAGCAGTACTTC
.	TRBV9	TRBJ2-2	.	CASSDRLESGELFF	TGTGCCAGCAGCGACCGACTAGAATCCGGGGAGCTGTTTTTT
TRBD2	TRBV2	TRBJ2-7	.	CASRGGTSGSYEQYF	TGTGCCAGCAGAGGGGGGACTAGCGGCTCCTACGAGCAGTACTTC
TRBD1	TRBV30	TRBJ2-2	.	CAWNRGLDGELFF	TGTGCCTGGAACAGGGGGCTGGACGGGGAGCTGTTTTTT
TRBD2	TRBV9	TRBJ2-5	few	CASSVSPWEGETQYF	TGTGCCAGCAGCGTATCTCCTTGGGAGGGAGAAACCCAGTACTTC
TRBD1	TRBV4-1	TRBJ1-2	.	CASSSQDRGYGYTF	TGCGCCAGCAGCTCCCAGGACAGGGGCTATGGCTACACCTTC
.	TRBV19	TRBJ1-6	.	CASRWGEGNSPLHF	TGTGCCAGTCGGTGGGGGGAAGGTAATTCACCCCTCCACTTT
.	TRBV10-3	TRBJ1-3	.	CATQQGGTDTIYF	TGTGCCACACAACAGGGTGGAACGGACACCATATATTTT
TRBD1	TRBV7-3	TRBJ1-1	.	CASSLTGGDTEAFF	TGTGCCAGCAGCTTAACAGGGGGCGACACTGAAGCTTTCTTT
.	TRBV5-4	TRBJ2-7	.	CASSSAGLYSYEQYF	TGTGCCAGCAGTTCGGCGGGACTCTACTCCTACGAGCAGTACTTC
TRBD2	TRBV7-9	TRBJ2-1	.	CASTGLDGNEQFF	TGTGCCAGCACCGGACTAGATGGCAATGAGCAGTTCTTC
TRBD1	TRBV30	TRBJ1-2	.	CAWTPGQGYGYTF	TGTGCCTGGACCCCGGGACAGGGCTATGGCTACACCTTC
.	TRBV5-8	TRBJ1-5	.	CASSLSGTDQPQHF	TGTGCCAGCAGCCTGTCCGGGACTGATCAGCCCCAGCATTTT
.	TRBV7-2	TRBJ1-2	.	CASSRTVGGYTF	TGTGCCAGCAGCCGGACAGTCGGTGGCTACACCTTC
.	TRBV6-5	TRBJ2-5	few	CASSYSGQGRETQYF	TGTGCCAGCAGTTACTCGGGTCAGGGCAGGGAGACCCAGTACTTC